This is a list of T cell receptor beta chains from one sample in a study of cytomegalovirus exposure and HLA in healthy donors. Only in-frame clones appear in the TCRdb table, and some are missing; sequencing was by immunoSEQ multiplex PCR. The repertoire holds about 140,000 clones, with 70% to 85% as singletons. Sequencing was done on a sample of PBMCs. The receptors were sampled from a man between 40 and 49 years old in good health and CMV-seropositive. CDR3s include the opening cysteine and the closing phenylalanine or tryptophan. D genes are given only for firm matches. Clone size is shown for a subset of rows, as once, few, many or a class of expanded clone.

d_call	v_call	cdr3_length	clone_size	j_call	cdr3_nt	cdr3_aa
-	TRBV18	13	-	TRBJ2-7	TGTGCCAGCTCACGGGGAGCAGAATACGAGCAGTACTTC	CASSRGAEYEQYF
TRBD2	TRBV5-1	18	-	TRBJ2-4	TGCGCCAGCAGCGGGGGACTAGCGGACCAACTAGCCAAAAACATTCAGTACTTC	CASSGGLADQLAKNIQYF
-	TRBV11-2	15	-	TRBJ1-6	TGTGCCAGCAGCTGGTGGGTAGGGGCGGAATCACCCCTCCACTTT	CASSWWVGAESPLHF
TRBD1	TRBV5-5	15	-	TRBJ2-7	TGTGCCAGCAGCTGGGGGAGGACAGGGGGCGTCGAGCAGTACTTC	CASSWGRTGGVEQYF
TRBD1	TRBV15	15	-	TRBJ1-2	TGTGCCACCAGCAGAACAGGGGAGGCTAACTATGGCTACACCTTC	CATSRTGEANYGYTF
-	TRBV10-3	13	-	TRBJ2-2	TGTGCCATCAGCGCAACAGGGCCCGGGGAGCTGTTTTTT	CAISATGPGELFF
-	TRBV5-6	19	once	TRBJ2-2	TGTGCCAGCAGCTTGGTCGTCGGGTTTAGGCGGGTCAACACCGGGGAGCTGTTTTTT	CASSLVVGFRRVNTGELFF
-	TRBV14	15	-	TRBJ2-1	TGTGCCAGCAGCCCAGGGGGGATTGGAGGCAATGAGCAGTTCTTC	CASSPGGIGGNEQFF
-	TRBV18	14	-	TRBJ1-5	TGTGCCAGCTCACCTACAGGGAGCGCTCAGCCCCAGCATTTT	CASSPTGSAQPQHF
TRBD1	TRBV7-2	14	-	TRBJ2-7	TGTGCCAGCAGGACAGGGGGGAGTACCTACGAGCAGTACTTC	CASRTGGSTYEQYF
-	TRBV5-5	14	once	TRBJ1-1	TGTGCCAGCAGCTTGTCAGGGATGAACACTGAAGCTTTCTTT	CASSLSGMNTEAFF
-	TRBV6-6	14	-	TRBJ2-5	TGTGCCAGCACCTCGTTTGGAGCGGGAGAGACCCAGTACTTC	CASTSFGAGETQYF
TRBD1	TRBV5-4	15	-	TRBJ1-4	TGTGCCAGCAGCCCTGGGACAGAAATTAATGAAAAACTGTTTTTT	CASSPGTEINEKLFF
-	TRBV4-3	15	-	TRBJ1-2	TGCGCCAGCAGCCAAGATATGAACAGGGACTATGGCTACACCTTC	CASSQDMNRDYGYTF
TRBD2	TRBV7-3	16	-	TRBJ2-3	TGTGCCAGCAGCTCGGCCGGGACTAGCGGGGCAGATACGCAGTATTTT	CASSSAGTSGADTQYF
TRBD2	TRBV6-6	15	once	TRBJ2-7	TGTGCCAGCAGTGCCACTAGCGGGAGGGACTACGAGCAGTACTTC	CASSATSGRDYEQYF
TRBD2	TRBV7-2	16	few	TRBJ2-3	TGTGCCAGCAGCTTTCGGGGCGGGGGGCCCACAGATACGCAGTATTTT	CASSFRGGGPTDTQYF
TRBD1	TRBV19	15	-	TRBJ2-2	TGTGCCAGTAGGGCTAGGGGGCTCCACACCGGGGAGCTGTTTTTT	CASRARGLHTGELFF
-	TRBV6-1	14	-	TRBJ1-1	TGTGCCAGCAGACCCCTCCGGCGGCCCACTGAAGCTTTCTTT	CASRPLRRPTEAFF
-	TRBV7-2	14	-	TRBJ1-6	TGTGCCAGCAGCTTAGGTCAGGGCGGTTCACCCCTCCACTTT	CASSLGQGGSPLHF
-	TRBV27	13	-	TRBJ2-5	TGTGCCAGCAGTTCATGGACTCAAGAGACCCAGTACTTC	CASSSWTQETQYF
-	TRBV7-9	15	-	TRBJ2-2	TGTGCCAGCAGCTTTAAAGCGCTAGCCCCCGGGGAGCTGTTTTTT	CASSFKALAPGELFF
TRBD1	TRBV10-3	15	-	TRBJ1-1	TGTGCCATCACACCGGACAGGAATATGAACACTGAAGCTTTCTTT	CAITPDRNMNTEAFF
-	TRBV6-1	11	-	TRBJ2-7	TGTGCCTCTGACATTGCCTACGAGCAGTACTTC	CASDIAYEQYF
-	TRBV19	16	-	TRBJ2-6	TGTGCCAGTAGTCCTACCGTCCTTTCTGGGGCCAACGTCCTGACTTTC	CASSPTVLSGANVLTF
-	TRBV7-9	12	-	TRBJ1-5	TGTGCCAGCAGCTTTGACTATCAGCCCCAGCATTTT	CASSFDYQPQHF
-	TRBV7-8	16	-	TRBJ2-7	TGTGCCAGCAGCTTAGGTAGGCGGGACGTTACCTACGAGCAGTACTTC	CASSLGRRDVTYEQYF
TRBD1	TRBV7-3	15	-	TRBJ2-5	TGTGCCAGCAGCTTGACAGGGGGCTACGGAGAGACCCAGTACTTC	CASSLTGGYGETQYF
TRBD1	TRBV6-1	15	-	TRBJ1-2	TGTGCCAGCAGGAACGGACAGGGCATAAGCTATGGCTACACCTTC	CASRNGQGISYGYTF
-	TRBV9	14	-	TRBJ1-4	TGTGCCAGCAGCGAGACAGGCATGGATGAAAAACTGTTTTTT	CASSETGMDEKLFF
TRBD1	TRBV4-3	13	-	TRBJ1-2	TGCGCCAGCAGCCAAGGACAGGGTGAGGGCTACACCTTC	CASSQGQGEGYTF
-	TRBV9	14	-	TRBJ1-4	TGTGCCAGCAGCTTAGCCGGTGAATTTGAAAAACTGTTTTTT	CASSLAGEFEKLFF
TRBD1	TRBV19	14	-	TRBJ2-5	TGTGCCAGTAGTATAATGGGACAGCAAGAGACCCAGTACTTC	CASSIMGQQETQYF
-	TRBV7-9	13	-	TRBJ2-1	TGTGCCAGCAGCTTGAGGGGAGCGGGCCCCACTTTCTTC	CASSLRGAGPTFF
-	TRBV7-9	14	once	TRBJ1-1	TGTGCCAGCAGCTTAGATGGTGGAACAGGTGAAGCTTTCTTT	CASSLDGGTGEAFF
-	TRBV5-1	14	-	TRBJ1-2	TGCGCCAGCAGCTTGATGGACACTCAGAATGGCTACACCTTC	CASSLMDTQNGYTF
TRBD1	TRBV9	14	-	TRBJ2-7	TGTGCCAGCAGCGTAGGGGACAGGTTCCACGAGCAGTACTTC	CASSVGDRFHEQYF
-	TRBV10-2	15	-	TRBJ2-1	TGCGCCAGCAACCCCTTTTCGGGAGAGTACAATGAGCAGTTCTTC	CASNPFSGEYNEQFF
-	TRBV7-3	16	-	TRBJ1-3	TGTGCCAGCAGCTTAAAAGGCGGGAGTTTTGGAAACACCATATATTTT	CASSLKGGSFGNTIYF